This T cell receptor beta chain was profiled in a study of OX40 agonist ivuxolimab in advanced cancers. Clones were sequenced by immunoSEQ multiplex PCR, and TCRdb holds only the in-frame ones, with some missing. The sample lists 100,000 to 150,000 clones, about 93% occurring once. The material was CD4+ or CD8+ T cells sorted from blood, obtained in a trial of the OX40 agonist ivuxolimab. This receptor was identified in an adult with an advanced solid tumor such as melanoma, head and neck, liver or kidney cancer.

The CDR3: CASGLVTGMSVNGYTF. CDR3 nucleotide sequence: TGTGCTAGTGGTTTGGTGACAGGGATGTCGGTTAATGGCTACACCTTC. The chain couples TRBV12-5 to TRBJ1-2, with TRBD1 identical over 7 bases. Germline-derived CDR1 and CDR2 are LGHNT and FRNRAP. This CDR3 has 16 amino acids. The V and J ends lost 0 bases and 6 bases, in that order; junction bases with no gene match: 10.